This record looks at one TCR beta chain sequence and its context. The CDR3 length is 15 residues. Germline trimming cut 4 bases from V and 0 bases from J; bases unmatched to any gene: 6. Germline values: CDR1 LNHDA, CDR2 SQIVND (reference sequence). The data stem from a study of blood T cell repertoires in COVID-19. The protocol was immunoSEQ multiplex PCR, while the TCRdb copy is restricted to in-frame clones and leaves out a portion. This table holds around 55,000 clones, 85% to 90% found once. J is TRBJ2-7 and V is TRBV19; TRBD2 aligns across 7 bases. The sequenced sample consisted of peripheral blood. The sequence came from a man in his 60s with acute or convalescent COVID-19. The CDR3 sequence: CASSTRGGGSYEQYF. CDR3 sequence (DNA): TGTGCCAGTAGTACCCGGGGCGGGGGCTCCTACGAGCAGTACTTC.